This T cell receptor (beta chain) appears in the sequencing data of a study of control samples from healthy donors and cancer patients. V gave up 2 bases and J gave up 6 bases, with 11 bases separating them. The CDR3 has 14 residues. Germline V lookup: CDR1 MNHEY, CDR2 SVGAGI. The data were produced by immunoSEQ multiplex PCR, yet TCRdb's version contains in-frame clones alone and is incomplete. The sample has approximately 74,000 clones; roughly 93% are singletons. This receptor was obtained from a woman younger than 45 in good health. This rearrangement joins TRBV6-5 to TRBJ2-1; weak D call: TRBD2 (7 bases). Source material: blood. The CDR3 nucleotides read TGTGCCAGCAGTTACGGGGGGGCGTCCAATGAGCAGTTCTTC. It is translated as CASSYGGASNEQFF.